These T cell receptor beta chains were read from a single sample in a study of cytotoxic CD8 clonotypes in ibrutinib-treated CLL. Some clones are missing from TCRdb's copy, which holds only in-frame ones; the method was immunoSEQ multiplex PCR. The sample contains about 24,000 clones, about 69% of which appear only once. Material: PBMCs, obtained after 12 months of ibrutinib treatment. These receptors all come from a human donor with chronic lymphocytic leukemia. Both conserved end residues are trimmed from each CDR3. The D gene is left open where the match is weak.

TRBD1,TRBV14,ASSQDLGTGGSSYNEQF
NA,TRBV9,ASSVAPSTPGGYT
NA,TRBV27,ASTQTKTGATMSYEQY
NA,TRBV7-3,ASSLGGPNYNEQF
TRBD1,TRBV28,ASSSHLRTGGRRHTEAF
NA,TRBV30,AWSLYSGRNTIY
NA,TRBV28,ARGPAETQY
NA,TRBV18,ASSPRGLSYGGELF
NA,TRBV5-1,ASSLIPVPQETQY
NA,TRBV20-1,SARVGGTQY
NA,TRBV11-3,ASSQDGSSTDTQY
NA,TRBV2,ASSKGGFALVYEQY
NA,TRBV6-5,ASSLDGSSTDTQY